This TCR beta chain was found in a study of shared clonotypes between healthy human individuals (TCRdb year 2020). In terms of the full investigation: The cohort included a few men and two women between 18 and 49 years of age. Between about 0.8 and 9.5 billion PBMCs per donor were obtained by leukapheresis. For each donor, CD4 naive and CD4 memory were each run on three plates, CD8 naive on two plates, and CD8 memory on one plate. Blood TCR repertoires of about five healthy adults were deeply sequenced to estimate repertoire size and the extent of clonotype sharing between individuals. Different laboratories and diverse techniques were used to prepare libraries and sequence TCR repertoires, to increase sequencing depth and limit assay-specific biases. Beyond this particular receptor, the publication reports: Rarefaction of sorted-subset datasets indicated incomplete sequencing despite the large sequencing depth. Sampling was restricted to blood, and TCR repertoires in tissues likely differ from the TCR repertoires found in blood. Larger estimated clonotype richness was generally found for naive subsets than for memory subsets. Compared with non-shared clonotypes, clonotypes shared by all four sorted-subset donors had higher generation probabilities. Because the study included only a small number of donors, the genetic and exposure-history diversity represented was limited. Across several donors, 4.5% to 6.5% of naive CD4, approximately 3.6% of naive CD8, 2.3% of memory CD4, and over 0.35% of memory CD8 clonotypes were shared. Pairwise subsampling led to the expectation that sequencing depth would affect the degree of clonotype sharing among donors.

Healthy HIV-negative adults with no recently reported acute infections or vaccinations were included as donors. Every donor was a Caucasian adult residing in Nashville, Tennessee, USA. CD4+ T cells were enriched by magnetic negative selection, after which naive cells were positively selected on CD45RA and the negative fraction was taken as the memory subset. After blood collection by leukapheresis, PBMCs were isolated using Ficoll-Histopaque density gradient centrifugation and then cryopreserved in the vapor phase of liquid nitrogen. Analytical flow cytometry was used to check the purity and quantity of every magnetically sorted T cell population. Genomic DNA was isolated from every sorted fraction and measured by UV absorbance on a Nanodrop 2000c. Using the deep immunoSEQ assay, multiplex PCR amplified TCR CDR3 regions from genomic DNA. Genomic DNA extracted from each cell subset was distributed evenly over all wells of several immunoSEQ 96-well plates, and each plate served as one replicate. Each replicate PCR for sorted subsets received roughly 0.2 ug genomic DNA, equal to 28,000 or so T cell genomes. Purified libraries were measured with a Qubit 3.0 fluorometer, size-checked on a Bioanalyzer 2100, and measured again with the KAPA Library Quantification kit. A separate single-read 150-cycle Illumina NextSeq 550 flow cell was used to sequence each immunoSEQ 96-well plate. In the paper's pipeline: Because only junctional sequences without quality scores were contained in the immunoSEQ output, filtering matching that applied to full-length reads could not be performed. Sequences were annotated with PyIR, a Python wrapper for IgBLAST v1.9, using IMGT germline references to assign V/J genes and CDR3. Reads were removed for weak V/J assignments (E-value above 1e-6), missing CDR3, stop codons, out-of-frame junctions, or ambiguous translated residues. V3J clonotypes were defined by identical inferred V gene, J gene, and CDR3 amino acid sequence. The percentage overlap between two repertoires was calculated by dividing the number of shared unique clonotypes by the size of the smaller repertoire. Richness of each repertoire was evaluated using RTK rarefaction, the Chao1 estimator, and Recon v2.1 estimates of unobserved clonotypes. OLGA was used to compute generation probabilities for all TCRbeta clonotypes that the gDNA method yielded from several donors. This is the immuneACCESS table as TCRdb keeps it, with only in-frame sequences that have V and J called. A part of the clones is gone; compared with another copy, unresolved V genes explain less than half, and the rest is unexplained. From that table come the V and J calls and clone size; the DNA was used to work out D and trimming. This sample gives over 700,000 clones in total; roughly two thirds of them show up just once. Less than 2% of the sample is in the top ten clones.

From the germline V gene, CDR1 is MNHEY and CDR2 is SVGAGI. The junction carries 11 bases between V and J, which are trimmed by 2 bases and 0 bases respectively. The CDR3 has 16 amino acids, counting the end cysteine and phenylalanine. CDR3 DNA only is kept here, 48 bases in frame from base 1. Worth noting for this clone: Its antigen is still unknown. Base qualities were left out, and no much larger clone turns up one base away.

The sequence came from a woman younger than 45 in good health. The chain is made from TRBV6-5 and TRBJ1-5, with the D gene uncertain. Specimen: memory CD4+ T cells sorted from blood. This specimen's cell subset or site label, per the study, means: CD45RA-negative fraction. Here is the DNA: TGTGCCAGCAGTTACGGGTCCAGGAATAGCAATCAGCCCCAGCATTTT. Its protein product is CASSYGSRNSNQPQHF.